Following are 28 T cell receptor beta chains from one sample sequenced in a study of somatic mutations in cytotoxic T cells in rheumatoid arthritis. Profiled with immunoSEQ multiplex PCR; TCRdb holds only in-frame clones, not every one. The repertoire has about 25,000 clones, 70% to 85% of them found once; the top ten carry 9.9%. Sample: CD8+ T cells sorted from blood. These receptors came from a woman between 18 and 30 years old in good health.

The chain couples TRBV5-6 to TRBJ1-3; no clear D gene. With 1 base removed from V and 5 bases from J, the gap between germline ends came to 10 bases. From germline, CDR1 is SGHDT and CDR2 YYEEEE. CDR3 length equals 14 residues. CDR3 nucleotide sequence: TGTGCCAGCAGCTTGAACAGTGTTAGAAACACCATATATTTT. This sequence encodes CASSLNSVRNTIYF. Full variable domain (outside the CDR3, taken from reference TRBV5-6 and TRBJ1-3): DAGVTQSPTHLIKTRGQQVTLRCSPKSGHDTVSWYQQALGQGPQFIFQYYEEEERQRGNFPDRFSGHQFPNYSSELNVNALLLGDSALYLCASSLNSVRNTIYFGEGSWLTVV.

CDR3 region: CASSQVLGDLRKGAFF. CDR3 DNA: TGTGCCAGCAGCCAAGTTCTCGGGGACCTCCGAAAGGGAGCTTTCTTT. V usage is TRBV4-2 and J usage is TRBJ1-1; weak D call: TRBD1 (5 bases). The CDR3 runs to 16 residues. Per the germline V gene, CDR1 is LGHNA and CDR2 is YNFKEQ. Trimming stripped 1 base from V and 10 bases from J, with 22 bases between.

The chain combines TRBV5-1 with TRBJ2-1; 9 positions match TRBD2. From germline, CDR1 is SGHRS and CDR2 YFSETQ. CDR3 size: 15 residues. V dropped 5 bases and J dropped 4; count of bases not matched to a gene: 7. CDR3 sequence: CASRDRGGAYNEQFF. The CDR3 DNA sequence: TGCGCCAGCAGGGACCGCGGGGGGGCTTACAATGAGCAGTTCTTC.

CDR3 loop: CASSFAGTGAYEQYF. As DNA, the CDR3 is TGTGCCAGCAGCTTCGCCGGGACAGGGGCCTACGAGCAGTACTTC. V usage is TRBV7-8 and J usage is TRBJ2-7; TRBD1 matches 10 bases. Losses at the gene ends were 3 bases for V and 2 bases for J; bases not matched to a gene: 4. This CDR3 contains 15 residues. The V gene's germline CDR1 is SGHVS and CDR2 FQNEAQ.

The chain joins TRBV27 to TRBJ2-1; 7 bases are shared with TRBD1. With V trimmed by 4 bases and J by 4 bases, 19 bases remained unmatched. The CDR3 has 19 residues. Looked up from germline, CDR1 is MNHEY and CDR2 is SMNVEV (reference sequence). The CDR3 region has the DNA TGTGCCAGCAGTTCCTCGACCGACAGGGCGCTACTCACGTACAATGAGCAGTTCTTC. Its translation: CASSSSTDRALLTYNEQFF.

DNA of the CDR3: TGTGCCAGCAGGGACAGGGGAAACTATGGCTACACCTTC. This codes for CASRDRGNYGYTF. J is TRBJ1-2 and V is TRBV5-8, with 9 bases aligning to TRBD1. Losses at the gene ends were 5 bases for V and 2 bases for J; bases not matched to a gene: 1. The length of the CDR3 is 13 residues. Per germline, CDR1 SGHTS and CDR2 YDEGEE.

The count of this clone is one. The gene calls are TRBV9 and TRBJ2-1; 8 nucleotides match TRBD1. V was pared by 4 bases and J by 6 bases, with 3 bases of the junction left unmatched. The CDR3 contains 13 residues. From germline, CDR1 is SGDLS and CDR2 YYNGEE. CDR3 in amino acids: CASSTGGTNEQFF. As DNA, the CDR3 is TGTGCCAGCAGCACAGGGGGTACCAATGAGCAGTTCTTC.

This chain connects TRBV6-5 to TRBJ1-2; TRBD1 matches 9 bases. The CDR3 is 16 amino acids. CDR1 is MNHEY, CDR2 SVGAGI, per germline. V dropped 4 bases and J dropped 4; count of bases not matched to a gene: 10. The CDR3 protein is CASSLRPGQGSYGYTF. The CDR3, as DNA: TGTGCCAGCAGTTTAAGACCGGGACAGGGCAGCTATGGCTACACCTTC.

The chain couples TRBV27 to TRBJ2-3, with D perhaps TRBD2 (6 bases). In germline, CDR1 is MNHEY, CDR2 SMNVEV (reference sequence). CDR3 length equals 14 residues. V lost 6 bases and J lost 2, with 12 bases in between. In DNA form, the CDR3 reads TGTGCCAGCAGACCGGGACTCTACACAGATACGCAGTATTTT. Translated: CASRPGLYTDTQYF.

The chain uses TRBV28 and TRBJ2-7; 8 bases map to TRBD2. The V gene's germline CDR1 is MDHEN and CDR2 SYDVKM. The length of the CDR3 is 15 residues. Trimming took 5 bases from V and 4 from J; bases not matched to a gene: 10. The CDR3 sequence is CASSPGVRGEYEQYV. In DNA form, the CDR3 reads TGTGCCAGCAGTCCCGGGGTGCGGGGGGAATACGAGCAGTACGTC.

This clone was seen more than once but under ten times. The V and J genes are TRBV27 and TRBJ2-7; TRBD1 matches at 7 bases. Trimming at V came to 3 bases and at J to 2 bases, leaving 13 bases not matched to a gene. The CDR3 totals 17 residues. Germline V gene lookup returns CDR1 MNHEY and CDR2 SMNVEV (reference sequence). The CDR3 DNA reads TGTGCCAGCAGTTTTGGCCCAACACAGGGGAAGGCCTACGAGCAGTACTTC. Its translation is CASSFGPTQGKAYEQYF.

The DNA of the CDR3 is TGTGCCACTCGCTCCGAGACCGCCGACTATGGCTACACCTTC. Protein: CATRSETADYGYTF. The V and J genes are TRBV19 and TRBJ1-2; the D is unclear. The CDR3 loop spans 14 amino acids. CDR1 LNHDA and CDR2 SQIVND come from the germline V gene (reference sequence). The V gene lost 10 bases and the J gene lost 3 bases, with 18 bases spanning the gap.

J is TRBJ2-5 and V is TRBV18, with 9 bases aligning to TRBD2. The J segment lost 0 bases and the V segment lost 0 bases, leaving 2 bases of the junction unmatched. Germline V lookup: CDR1 KGHSH, CDR2 LQKENI. The length of the CDR3 is 16 residues. CDR3 sequence (DNA): TGTGCCAGCTCACCACCGACTAGCGGCCACCAAGAGACCCAGTACTTC. Encoded protein: CASSPPTSGHQETQYF.

The genes are TRBV5-1 and TRBJ2-1, with 7 bases fitting TRBD1. The V gene end was trimmed by 4 bases and the J gene end by 5 bases; junction bases not matched to a gene: 21. The CDR3 extends over 19 amino acids. The germline gives CDR1 SGHRS, CDR2 YFSETQ. CDR3 protein: CASSTRTGTAYQLNNEQFF. The DNA of the CDR3 is TGCGCCAGCAGCACGAGGACCGGGACAGCATACCAACTAAACAATGAGCAGTTCTTC.

V and J are TRBV28 and TRBJ1-4; D might be TRBD1 (5 bases). CDR1 MDHEN and CDR2 SYDVKM come from the germline V gene. CDR3 length: 15 residues. Trimming took 5 bases from V and 0 from J, leaving 10 bases between them. DNA for the CDR3: TGTGCCAGCAGTCCAGGGTCCCCAACTAATGAAAAACTGTTTTTT. Translating gives CASSPGSPTNEKLFF.

V and J are TRBV5-1 and TRBJ2-7; D unresolved. The germline gives CDR1 SGHRS, CDR2 YFSETQ. The CDR3 runs 13 residues. V lost 1 base to trimming and J lost 2 bases, with 7 bases between them. CDR3 amino acids: CASSLLSAYEQYF. The DNA for the CDR3 is TGCGCCAGCAGCTTGCTCTCTGCCTACGAGCAGTACTTC.

The chain joins TRBV7-9 to TRBJ2-1; 7 bases align to TRBD1. This CDR3 has 18 residues. CDR1 and CDR2 (germline): SEHNR, FQNEAQ (reference sequence). V trimming: 1 base; J trimming: 4 bases; junction bases outside the gene matches: 13. This CDR3 reads CASSLEGPTGSSYNEQFF. Here the CDR3 DNA reads TGTGCCAGCAGCTTAGAAGGCCCGACAGGGTCATCATACAATGAGCAGTTCTTC.

As for this clone: One junction end disagrees with the germline gene, perhaps due to a read error. The chain joins TRBV5-1 to TRBJ1-2; weak D call: TRBD1 (5 bases). CDR1 and CDR2 from the germline V gene are SGHRS and YFSETQ. The CDR3 loop spans 11 amino acids. CDR3 sequence reads: CASRDQGRRDF. In DNA form, the CDR3 reads TGCGCCAGCAGGGACCAGGGACGCCGCGACTTC.

This clone was counted a few times. The rearrangement uses TRBV19 and TRBJ2-1; D is uncertain. Germline V gene data show CDR1 as LNHDA and CDR2 as SQIVND (reference sequence). The germline V and J ends were trimmed by 1 base and 9 bases, with 16 bases remaining between them. The CDR3 consists of 15 residues. The CDR3 DNA reads TGTGCCAGTAGTATAGTACCCGCAGCGTCCAGTGAGCAGTTCTTC. Translated: CASSIVPAASSEQFF.

This clone showed up just a few times. V is TRBV6-6 and J is TRBJ2-6; 7 positions match TRBD1. The V gene's germline CDR1 is MNHNY and CDR2 SVGAGI (reference sequence). V lost 5 bases to trimming and J lost 2 bases; unmatched junction nucleotides: 6. CDR3 length: 16 amino acids. The CDR3 DNA is TGTGCCAGCAGTCACACAGGGGCCGCTGGGGCCAACGTCCTGACTTTC. Translation gives CASSHTGAAGANVLTF.

This clone occurred once. The V and J genes are TRBV7-9 and TRBJ1-2, with 7 bases that match TRBD1. V shed 4 bases and J 4 bases; nucleotides not matched to a gene: 9. The CDR3 is 15 amino acids. CDR1 and CDR2 from the germline V gene are SEHNR and FQNEAQ (reference sequence). CDR3 region: CASSSQGIGLYGYTF. The CDR3 nucleotides read TGTGCCAGCAGCTCACAGGGGATTGGGCTCTATGGCTACACCTTC.

A few counts support this clone. The rearrangement joins TRBV2 to TRBJ2-7; D remains ambiguous. V was trimmed by 4 bases and J by 5 bases, leaving 12 bases between them. Germline CDR1 SNHLY, CDR2 FYNNEI. This CDR3 is built from 13 residues. The CDR3 DNA reads TGTGCCAGCAGTGGACGTTTAGAGAACGAGCAGTACTTC. It yields the protein CASSGRLENEQYF.

The gene calls are TRBV14 and TRBJ2-3; 9 positions match TRBD1. There are 15 residues in the CDR3. Germline CDR1 is SGHDN and CDR2 is FVKESK. The V and J ends lost 2 bases and 3 bases, in that order; junction bases with no gene match: 3. As DNA, the CDR3 is TGTGCCAGCAGCCAAACAGGGGGCGCGACAGATACGCAGTATTTT. Translating it yields CASSQTGGATDTQYF. The full variable domain, with the rest looked up from reference TRBV14 and TRBJ2-3, is EAGVTQFPSHSVIEKGQTVTLRCDPISGHDNLYWYRRVMGKEIKFLLHFVKESKQDESGMPNNRFLAERTGGTYSTLKVQPAELEDSGVYFCASSQTGGATDTQYFGPGTRLTVL.

The rearrangement uses TRBV7-6 and TRBJ1-1, with 7 bases aligning to TRBD1. The junction had 0 bases not matched to a gene; V was cut back by 5 bases and J by 0 bases. From germline, CDR1 is SGHVS and CDR2 FNYEAQ. This CDR3 contains 13 residues. The CDR3 spells CASSQGVNTEAFF. For the CDR3, the DNA is TGTGCCAGCAGCCAGGGGGTGAACACTGAAGCTTTCTTT.

This clone was picked up a small number of times. V gene TRBV13 combines with J gene TRBJ1-1; 8 bases match TRBD1. Germline values: CDR1 PRHDT, CDR2 FYEKMQ (reference sequence). The length of the CDR3 is 15 residues. With 4 bases clipped from V and 0 bases from J, the junction kept 4 bases outside the gene matches. This CDR3 is CASSSPGQVNTEAFF. CDR3 sequence (DNA): TGTGCCAGCAGCTCCCCGGGACAGGTGAACACTGAAGCTTTCTTT. Full variable domain (remainder filled in from reference TRBV13 and TRBJ1-1): AAGVIQSPRHLIKEKRETATLKCYPIPRHDTVYWYQQGPGQDPQFLISFYEKMQSDKGSIPDRFSAQQFSDYHSELNMSSLELGDSALYFCASSSPGQVNTEAFFGQGTRLTVV.

The rearrangement uses TRBV19 and TRBJ1-5, with 8 bases that match TRBD1. V shed 6 bases, J shed 1 base, and the junction held 5 bases outside the gene matches. The CDR3 is made up of 15 amino acids. The germline gives CDR1 LNHDA, CDR2 SQIVND (reference sequence). CDR3 sequence (DNA): TGTGCCAGTAGCTGGACAGGGCACAGCAATCAGCCCCAGCATTTT. This gives the protein CASSWTGHSNQPQHF.

The chain has TRBV13 and TRBJ2-5, with unresolved D. Germline-derived CDR1 and CDR2 are PRHDT and FYEKMQ (reference sequence). The CDR3 contains 12 residues. V was pared by 2 bases and J by 0 bases, with 1 base between. For the CDR3, the DNA is TGTGCCAGCAGCTTATACCAAGAGACCCAGTACTTC. It encodes CASSLYQETQYF.

CDR3 loop: CASSLTLTSGHNEQFF. For the CDR3, the DNA is TGTGCCAGCAGTTTAACCCTGACTAGCGGCCACAATGAGCAGTTCTTC. The V and J genes are TRBV28 and TRBJ2-1; TRBD2 matches 9 bases. V lost 2 bases to trimming and J lost 5 bases; unmatched junction nucleotides: 7. Per the germline V gene, CDR1 is MDHEN and CDR2 is SYDVKM. The CDR3 spans 16 residues.